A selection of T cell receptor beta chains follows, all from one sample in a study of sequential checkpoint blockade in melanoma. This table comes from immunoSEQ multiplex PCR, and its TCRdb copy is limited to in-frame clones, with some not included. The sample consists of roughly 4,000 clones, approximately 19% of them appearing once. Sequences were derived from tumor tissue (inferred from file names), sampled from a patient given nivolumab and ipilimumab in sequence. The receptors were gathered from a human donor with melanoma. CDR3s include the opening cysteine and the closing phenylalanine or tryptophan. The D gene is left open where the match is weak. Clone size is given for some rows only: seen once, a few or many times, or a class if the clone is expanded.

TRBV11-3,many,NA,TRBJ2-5,TGTGCCAGCAGCTTAAACAGACCCAGCGGGGAGACCCAGTACTTC,CASSLNRPSGETQYF
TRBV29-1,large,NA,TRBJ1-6,TGCAGCTTGCCCCTCCAGTTTTATAATTCACCCCTCCACTTT,CSLPLQFYNSPLHF
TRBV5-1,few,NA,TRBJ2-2,TGCGCCAGCAGCTTGTGGCAGGGAAAGAACACCGGGGAGCTGTTTTTT,CASSLWQGKNTGELFF
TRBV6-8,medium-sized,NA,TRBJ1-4,TGTGCCAGCAGTGACCCCCGGGGGCTCGGTGAAAAACTGTTTTTT,CASSDPRGLGEKLFF
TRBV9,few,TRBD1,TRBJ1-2,TGTGCCAGCAGCACCGACAGGGATGGCTACACCTTC,CASSTDRDGYTF
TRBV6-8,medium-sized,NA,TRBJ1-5,TGTGCCAGCAGTTACTCGACAGGACCTAATCAGCCCCAGCATTTT,CASSYSTGPNQPQHF
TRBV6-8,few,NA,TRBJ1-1,TGTGCCAGCAGTTACTCGAACACTGAAGCTTTCTTT,CASSYSNTEAFF
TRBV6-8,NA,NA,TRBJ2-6,TGTGCCAGCAGCCGTGTCCTCTCTGGGGCCAACGTCCTGACTTTC,CASSRVLSGANVLTF
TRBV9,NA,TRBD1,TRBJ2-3,TGTGCCAGCAGCTTCTCGCTGAAGGGACAGGTCCTATTT,CASSFSLKGQVLF
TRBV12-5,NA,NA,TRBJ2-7,TGTGCTAGTGGTTTGGCCCTTGGGGGGTACGAGCAGTACTTC,CASGLALGGYEQYF
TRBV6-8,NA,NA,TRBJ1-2,TGTGCCAGCACCCAGGGCGGCCTCTATGGCTACACCTTC,CASTQGGLYGYTF
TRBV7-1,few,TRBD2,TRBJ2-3,TGTGCCAGCAGTCCCGGGACTATAGGTACGCAGTATTTT,CASSPGTIGTQYF
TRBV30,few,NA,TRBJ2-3,TGTGCCTGGAGCAGGGGAGGCGGGGATGTAGATACGCAGTATTTT,CAWSRGGGDVDTQYF
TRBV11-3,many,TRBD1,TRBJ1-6,TGTGCCAGCAGCCCAGAGACAGGGGATTCACCCCTCCACTTT,CASSPETGDSPLHF
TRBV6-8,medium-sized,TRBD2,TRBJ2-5,TGTGCCAGCCGACTAGCGGGTTTCAAAGAGACCCAGTACTTC,CASRLAGFKETQYF
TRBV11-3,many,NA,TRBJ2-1,TGTGCCAGCAGCCTCCGGGACACTGCCTACAATGAGCAGTTCTTC,CASSLRDTAYNEQFF
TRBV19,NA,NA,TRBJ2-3,TGTGCCACCCAGGGGGGGACCTCAGATACGCAGTATTTT,CATQGGTSDTQYF
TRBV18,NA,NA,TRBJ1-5,TGTGCCAGCTCACCAGATTATAGCAATCAGCCCCAGCATTTT,CASSPDYSNQPQHF
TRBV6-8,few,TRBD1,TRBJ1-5,TGTGCCAGCAGACCCGGGACAGGGGTGAATCAGCCCCAGCATTTT,CASRPGTGVNQPQHF
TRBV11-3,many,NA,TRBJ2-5,TGTGCCAGCAGCTTAGTCCTAGGGTGGCAAGAGACCCAGTACTTC,CASSLVLGWQETQYF
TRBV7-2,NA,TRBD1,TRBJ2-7,TGTGCCAGCAGCCTGGGACAGTTAGACGAGCAGTACTTC,CASSLGQLDEQYF
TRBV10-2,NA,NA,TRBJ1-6,TGCGCCAGCACCAAACGACATAGCTCCTATAATTCACCCCTCCACTTT,CASTKRHSSYNSPLHF
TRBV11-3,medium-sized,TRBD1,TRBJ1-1,TGTGCCAGCAGCTTAGTTCTGACAGGGACGAACACTGAAGCTTTCTTT,CASSLVLTGTNTEAFF
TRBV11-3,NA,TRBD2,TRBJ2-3,TGTGCCAGCAGCTTAGATCCCGCGGGGGGGTACGAAGATACGCAGTATTTT,CASSLDPAGGYEDTQYF
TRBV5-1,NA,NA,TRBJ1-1,TGCGCCAGCACCCTCCGGCCGGCCTCGGGCACTGAAGCTTTCTTT,CASTLRPASGTEAFF
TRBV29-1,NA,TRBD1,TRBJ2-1,TGCAGCGTTGACAGGGGGGGACAGGGCCATGAGCAGTTCTTC,CSVDRGGQGHEQFF
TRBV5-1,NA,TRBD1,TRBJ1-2,TGCGCCAGCAGCCCGGGGGGACAGGGGGTTAGTGGCTACACCTTC,CASSPGGQGVSGYTF
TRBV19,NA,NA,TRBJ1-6,TGTGCCAGTAGTATAGACCCCGACCCCGGAAATTCACCCCTCCACTTT,CASSIDPDPGNSPLHF
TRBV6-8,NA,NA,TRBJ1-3,TGTGCCAGCAGTGTATCAATACAGAACACCATATATTTT,CASSVSIQNTIYF
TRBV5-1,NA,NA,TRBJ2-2,TGCGCCAGCAGCCCTGCGCTGGGGATCGCCGGGGAGCTGTTTTTT,CASSPALGIAGELFF